Listed below are T cell receptor beta chains from one sample, sequenced in a study of human T cells and chemical hapten exposure. TCRdb recomputed calls from the RACE reads with MiXCR, one row per CDR3 protein. Here the sample spans more than 150,000 distinct CDR3 sequences, about 25% being singletons. The input for sequencing was whole blood, taken in connection with sensitization to the hapten diphenylcyclopropenone (DPC). These receptors were collected from a woman aged 40-49 years with alopecia areata. Some clones in this sample may be carry-over from other donors' samples. The CDR3 runs from the conserved cysteine through the conserved F or W. D genes are given only for firm matches. The size field is filled for only some rows; it gives once, few, many or a size class.

cdr3_nt	cdr3_aa	d_call	j_call	v_call	clone_size
TGTGCCAGCAGTTACTCGCCCGGGCAGGGGGCGGACGAGCAGTACTTC	CASSYSPGQGADEQYF	TRBD1	TRBJ2-7	TRBV6-2/TRBV6-3	few
TGTGCCAGCAGTTGGATAGACGAGCAGTACTTC	CASSWIDEQYF	.	TRBJ2-7	TRBV28	.
TGCAGTGCTAGAGATAGTCCGGGGGGACTCAATGAGCAGTTCTTC	CSARDSPGGLNEQFF	TRBD2	TRBJ2-1	TRBV20-1	few
TGCAGTGCCAACCCCATAGCGGGAGGGCCGAGCACAGATACGCAGTATTTT	CSANPIAGGPSTDTQYF	TRBD2	TRBJ2-3	TRBV20-1	.
TGTGCCAGCAGCTTAGGAGAGGAGCAGTACTTC	CASSLGEEQYF	.	TRBJ2-7	TRBV11-2	many
TGTGCCACAATGACAGGGAATGAATACGAGCAGTACTTT	CATMTGNEYEQYF	TRBD1	TRBJ2-7	TRBV10-3	.
TGTGCCAACAGGGGGACCTTAGCCAAAAACATTCAGTACTTC	CANRGTLAKNIQYF	TRBD1	TRBJ2-4	TRBV6-2/TRBV6-3	once
TGTGCCAGCAGTATGACAGGTGCCTACGAGCAGTACTTC	CASSMTGAYEQYF	.	TRBJ2-7	TRBV27	few
TGTGCCAGCAGTAGGCCAGGCTCCTACAATGAGCAGTTCTTC	CASSRPGSYNEQFF	.	TRBJ2-1	TRBV6-1	few
TGTGCCAGCAGTTACTATAGACAGGGTAATCAGCCCCAGCATTTT	CASSYYRQGNQPQHF	TRBD1	TRBJ1-5	TRBV6-6	many
TGTGCCAGCAGCGGAGCGGGGGAGACCCAGTACTTC	CASSGAGETQYF	TRBD2	TRBJ2-5	TRBV6-5	.
TGCAGTGCTAGGCTGCACCCGAACACTGAAGCTTTCTTT	CSARLHPNTEAFF	.	TRBJ1-1	TRBV20-1	.
TGCGCCAGCAGCCAAGGGATCCGTGCCCTAAACTATGGCTACACCTTC	CASSQGIRALNYGYTF	.	TRBJ1-2	TRBV4-3	.
TGTGCCAGCAGGCAGGCAACACGAGCTTTCTTT	CASRQATRAFF	.	TRBJ1-1	TRBV12-3/TRBV12-4	.
TGTGCCAGCAGTGTGGAGGACACTTCCTACGAGCAGTACTTC	CASSVEDTSYEQYF	.	TRBJ2-7	TRBV25-1	.
TGCAGTGCTAGAGATGGTACAGCCGCCAGGGACGAGCAGTACTTC	CSARDGTAARDEQYF	.	TRBJ2-7	TRBV20-1	many
TGTGCCAGCAGCTTATCTGGGGGGGATCCCAGCGGCACTGAAGCTTTCTTT	CASSLSGGDPSGTEAFF	.	TRBJ1-1	TRBV7-2	few
TGTGCCAGCAGCTTAGACTACTCCGGGGACATTCAGTACTTC	CASSLDYSGDIQYF	.	TRBJ2-4	TRBV7-2	few
TGTGCCATCAGTCCAGCGGGGATTTACAATGAGCAGTTCTTC	CAISPAGIYNEQFF	TRBD2	TRBJ2-1	TRBV10-3	.
TGTGCCAGCAGTTGGGACAGGGCTCCACAGTACGAGCAGTACTTC	CASSWDRAPQYEQYF	TRBD1	TRBJ2-7	TRBV28	.
TGTGCCAGCAGTTTATCATTGAGTCAGAGAGGCGGCTACACCTTC	CASSLSLSQRGGYTF	.	TRBJ1-2	TRBV27	.
TGTGCCAGCAGTTTTGCTCGCGGGCACTATGGCTACACCTTC	CASSFARGHYGYTF	.	TRBJ1-2	TRBV12-3/TRBV12-4	few
TGTGCCAGCAGTTACTCGGGAGGGCGAAACACTGAAGCTTTCTTT	CASSYSGGRNTEAFF	.	TRBJ1-1	TRBV6-5	few
TGTGCCAGCAGCAGGGCGGGAGGTAGCGGGTCCTACAATGAGCAGTTCTTC	CASSRAGGSGSYNEQFF	TRBD2	TRBJ2-1	TRBV9	.
TGTGCCAGCAGTACCGGACAAGCTTACACGGAAAAACTGTTTTTT	CASSTGQAYTEKLFF	.	TRBJ1-4	TRBV12-3/TRBV12-4	many
TGTGCCAGCAGCTTAATGGCAGGGGGCTTCGGCGGCTACACCTTC	CASSLMAGGFGGYTF	TRBD1	TRBJ1-2	TRBV7-3	few
TGCAGTGCTAGAGATTGGACAGCATATGGCTACACCTTC	CSARDWTAYGYTF	.	TRBJ1-2	TRBV20-1	few
TGCGCCAGCAGCCCGGCTTTAAGCCCCCAGGAGACCCAGTACTTC	CASSPALSPQETQYF	.	TRBJ2-5	TRBV10-2	.